The T cell receptor beta chain under discussion was sequenced for a study of spatial heterogeneity in lung cancer. Study-wide findings and caveats: Detection of ubiquitous tumor TCRs in blood was higher at resection than follow-up.

Germline V gene sequence: CDR1 SGHAT, CDR2 FQNNGV. This CDR3 spans 13 amino acids. The junction had 13 bases not matched to a gene; V was cut back by 8 bases and J by 11 bases. Ten or more counts support this clonotype. The target antigen is unknown. Time point: sample taken at primary tumor resection. Samples were obtained from some 72 donors, all untreated early-stage non-small cell lung cancer patients. Whole RNA from tumor, nontumor lung or frozen PBMC was sequenced unsorted. MiXCR, applied by TCRdb to the 5' RACE reads, yields one record per CDR3 protein. This repertoire shows some 80,000 distinct CDR3 sequences, approximately 8% found once; its top ten account for roughly 7%.

The source material was PBMCs, sampled at surgery. The source of this sequence is a male donor with early-stage non-small cell lung cancer. V is TRBV11-2 and J is TRBJ2-3; 7 bases match TRBD2. CDR3 nucleotides: TGTGCCAGCTCCCTTGGGGCTAGCGGAGAGCAGTATTTT. It is translated as CASSLGASGEQYF.